Each of the 2 T cell receptor beta chains below was sequenced from the same sample in a study of blood T cells in healthy people across ages. With a J-beta primer mix and a sample-barcoded 5' primer, a second PCR ran roughly 6 to 11 cycles. TCRdb reprocessed the 5' RACE reads with MiXCR, giving one entry per CDR3 protein. This table holds 500,000 to 700,000 distinct CDR3 sequences, approximately 30% found once. The source material was blood. All receptors derive from a woman older than 75 in good health.

This clonotype was counted at least ten times. The gene calls are TRBV12-3 or TRBV12-4 and TRBJ2-3; no firm D call. This CDR3 spans 16 amino acids. V was shortened by 1 base and J by 4 bases, with 15 bases between the two germline ends. As DNA, the CDR3 is TGTGCCAGCAGTTTAGTTCGAAGGGCAAGGGCAGATACGCAGTATTTT. Its protein is CASSLVRRARADTQYF.

In the case of this clonotype: The CDR3 does not end in the conserved phenylalanine or tryptophan, so this is likely a read error. This chain joins TRBV5-1 and TRBJ2-5, with D unclear. The V end was cut by 0 bases, the J end by 11 bases, with 17 bases between. Germline values: CDR1 SGHRS, CDR2 YFSETQ. This CDR3 has 14 amino acids. The CDR3 loop reads CASSLGLPRNEQYL. The CDR3 DNA follows: TGCGCCAGCAGCTTGGGACTGCCACGGAATGAGCAGTACTTG.